A single sample gave rise to the 3 T cell receptor beta chains below, sequenced in a study of T cell clonotyping in hematopoietic cell transplantation. Clones were sequenced by immunoSEQ multiplex PCR, and TCRdb holds only the in-frame ones, with some missing. The sample contains roughly 10,000 clones, about 76% of which appear only once. Sequencing used PBMCs, obtained 30 days after allogeneic stem cell transplant. Receptors were obtained from a female patient between 40 and 50 years old who had an allogeneic stem cell transplant from a related donor, so T cells may come from the graft donor. Some clones in this sample may be carry-over from other donors' samples.

The rearrangement joins TRBV11-2 to TRBJ2-4, with a possible D match to TRBD2 (6 bases). This CDR3 spans 14 amino acids. CDR1 SGHAT and CDR2 FQNNGV come from the germline V gene. V dropped 2 bases and J dropped 3 bases, with 8 bases sitting between them. CDR3 region: CASSLSSGKNIQYF. The CDR3 DNA follows: TGTGCCAGCAGCTTAAGTAGCGGCAAAAACATTCAGTACTTC.

The V call is TRBV30, the J call TRBJ2-2; D perhaps matches TRBD2 (6 bases). There are 14 residues in the CDR3. Trimming removed 7 bases from V and 1 base from J, with 13 bases in between. Germline CDR1 GTSNPN, CDR2 SVGIG (reference sequence). The CDR3 region is CAFSLGGNTGELFF. In DNA form, the CDR3 reads TGTGCCTTTTCCCTCGGGGGGAACACCGGGGAGCTGTTTTTT.

This clone has more than one count but fewer than ten. The chain joins TRBV2 to TRBJ2-2; a possible D gene is TRBD1 (6 bases). Trimming pared 7 bases from V and 3 bases from J, leaving 30 bases between. The CDR3 totals 20 residues. Germline loops: CDR1 SNHLY, CDR2 FYNNEI. For the CDR3, the DNA is TGTGCCAGCAAGGAACCCACGGGGACGCAGGGGCGATCGCACACCGGGGAGCTGTTTTTT. It is translated as CASKEPTGTQGRSHTGELFF.